The T cell receptor beta chain under discussion was sequenced for a study of blood T cells in healthy people across ages. Study results and caveats: As age increased, TCR beta diversity per million T cells fell in a roughly linear fashion. PBMCs were not sorted, which prevented a conclusive comparison of naive versus antigen-experienced cells.

Next came a second PCR, run for about 6 to 12 cycles, which used a sample-barcoded 5' primer along with a J-beta primer mix. TCRdb re-analysed the 5' RACE reads in MiXCR, keeping a single row per CDR3 protein. Here the sample spans 920,000 or so distinct CDR3 sequences, 40% to 50% being singletons. A word on this clonotype: Its specificity is not known.

V shed 3 bases and J 6 bases; nucleotides not matched to a gene: 7. Per the germline V gene, CDR1 is SGHNT and CDR2 is YYREEE (reference sequence). This CDR3 comprises 14 residues. Each individual donor underwent a draw of roughly 10 milliliters of peripheral blood. The chain couples TRBV5-4 to TRBJ2-3; 7 bases map to TRBD1. Sequenced: blood. This sequence originates from a woman aged 60-75 years in good health. In DNA, the CDR3 is TGTGCCAGCAGCTACCGACAGGGCGGGGATACGCAGTATTTT. Its translation: CASSYRQGGDTQYF.